This entry concerns a single T cell receptor beta chain. Its antigen is unknown. This entry is derived from a study of identifying expanded T cells in peripheral blood. General observations from the study: Roughly 1.1 clones differed between technical replicates, versus about 15 and 19 over time. Approximately two-week clone count variance significantly increased as total template count grew.

Clones were read by immunoSEQ multiplex PCR, and TCRdb kept only the in-frame ones, dropping some. The sample gives under 150,000 clones, 86% of which show up once; about 8% is in the top ten. Sample: blood. The origin of this receptor is a person aged 18 to 75 in good health.

CDR3 sequence (DNA): TGTGCCAGTAGTAGAGGGACTAGTGGTAATTATGCCAAAAACATTCAGTACTTC. Translation gives CASSRGTSGNYAKNIQYF. V and J are TRBV19 and TRBJ2-4; 8 nucleotides agree with TRBD2. The CDR3 runs 18 residues. Germline V gene lookup returns CDR1 LNHDA and CDR2 SQIVND (reference sequence). J lost 1 base, V lost 4 bases, and 12 bases had no gene match.